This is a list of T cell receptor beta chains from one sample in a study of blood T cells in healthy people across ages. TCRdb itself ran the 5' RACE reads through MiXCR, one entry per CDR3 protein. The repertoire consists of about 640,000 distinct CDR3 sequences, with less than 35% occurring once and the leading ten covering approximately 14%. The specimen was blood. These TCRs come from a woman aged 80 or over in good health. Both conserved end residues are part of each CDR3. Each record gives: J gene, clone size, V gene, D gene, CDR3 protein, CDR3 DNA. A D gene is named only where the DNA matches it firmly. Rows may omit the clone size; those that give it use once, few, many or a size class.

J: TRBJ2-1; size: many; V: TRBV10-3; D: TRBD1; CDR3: CAISESQTGAAYNEQFF; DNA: TGTGCCATCAGTGAGTCCCAGACAGGGGCCGCCTACAATGAGCAGTTCTTC
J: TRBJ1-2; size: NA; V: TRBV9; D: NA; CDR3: CASSPSGRPSYGYTF; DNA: TGTGCCAGCAGCCCTTCGGGACGGCCTTCCTATGGCTACACCTTC
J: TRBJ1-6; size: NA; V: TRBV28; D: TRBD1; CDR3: CASSTGTEDSPLHF; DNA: TGTGCCAGCAGTACCGGGACAGAAGATTCACCCCTCCACTTT
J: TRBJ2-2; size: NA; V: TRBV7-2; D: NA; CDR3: CASSLAGPGELFF; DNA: TGTGCCAGCAGCTTAGCAGGGCCCGGGGAGCTGTTTTTT
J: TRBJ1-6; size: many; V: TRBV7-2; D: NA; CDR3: CASSTPGPGLVENSPLHF; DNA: TGTGCCAGCAGCACGCCCGGGCCGGGGCTGGTTGAAAATTCACCCCTCCACTTT
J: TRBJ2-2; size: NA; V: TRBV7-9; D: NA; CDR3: CASSLVETGELFF; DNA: TGTGCCAGCAGCTTAGTAGAAACCGGGGAGCTGTTTTTT
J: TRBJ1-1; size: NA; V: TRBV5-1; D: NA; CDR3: CASSLDSYLTEAFF; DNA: TGCGCCAGCAGCTTGGACAGTTACCTCACTGAAGCTTTCTTT
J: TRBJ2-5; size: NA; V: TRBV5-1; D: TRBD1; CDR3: CASSITTGSQLTQYF; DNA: TGCGCCAGCAGCATTACGACAGGGTCCCAATTGACCCAGTACTTC
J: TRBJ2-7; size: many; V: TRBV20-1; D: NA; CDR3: CSARASYEQYF; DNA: TGCAGTGCTCGGGCCTCCTACGAGCAGTACTTC
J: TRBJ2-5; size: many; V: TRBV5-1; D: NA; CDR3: CASSLAQAAQETQYF; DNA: TGCGCCAGCAGCTTGGCCCAGGCAGCACAAGAGACCCAGTACTTC
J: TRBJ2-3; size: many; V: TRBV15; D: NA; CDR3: CATSRLTTSRDTQYF; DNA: TGTGCCACCAGCAGGCTCACCACTAGCCGCGATACGCAGTATTTT
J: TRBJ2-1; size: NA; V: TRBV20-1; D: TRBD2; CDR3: CSALKERLAGAGSYNEQFF; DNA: TGCAGTGCGTTAAAAGAGAGGCTAGCGGGGGCCGGCTCCTACAATGAGCAGTTCTTC
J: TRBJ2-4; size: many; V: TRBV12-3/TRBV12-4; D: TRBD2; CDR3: CASSPVERGLAKNIQYF; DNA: TGTGCCAGCAGCCCCGTAGAGCGGGGGCTAGCCAAAAACATTCAGTACTTC
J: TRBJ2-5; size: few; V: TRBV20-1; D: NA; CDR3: CSAGQARGKTQYF; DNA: TGCAGTGCCGGGCAGGCGCGTGGTAAGACCCAGTACTTC
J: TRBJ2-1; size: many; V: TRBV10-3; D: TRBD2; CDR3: CAISEFSSGGRNEQFF; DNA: TGTGCCATCAGTGAGTTTAGCAGCGGGGGGAGGAATGAGCAGTTCTTC
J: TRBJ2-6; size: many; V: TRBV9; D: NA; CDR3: CASSVGGRGANVLTF; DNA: TGTGCCAGCAGCGTAGGGGGACGTGGGGCCAACGTCCTGACTTTC
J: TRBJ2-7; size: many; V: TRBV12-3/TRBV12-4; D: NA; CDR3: CASSFGSPLYEQYF; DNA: TGTGCCAGCAGTTTCGGGAGCCCGCTCTACGAGCAGTACTTC
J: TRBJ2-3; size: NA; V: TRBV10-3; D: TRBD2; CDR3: CAISDEAGGPFGTDTQYF; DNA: TGTGCCATCAGTGACGAAGCGGGGGGCCCCTTCGGCACAGATACGCAGTATTTT
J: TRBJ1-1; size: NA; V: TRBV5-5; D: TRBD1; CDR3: CASSISTGTHTEAFF; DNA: TGTGCCAGCAGCATATCGACAGGGACTCACACTGAAGCTTTCTTT
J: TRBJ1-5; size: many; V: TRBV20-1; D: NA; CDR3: CSVSQARSNQPQHF; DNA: TGCAGTGTTTCACAGGCGCGGAGCAATCAGCCCCAGCATTTT
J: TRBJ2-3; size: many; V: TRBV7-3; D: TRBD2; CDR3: CASSLLPSGGARNTQYF; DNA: TGTGCCAGCAGCTTACTCCCTAGCGGGGGAGCCAGGAATACGCAGTATTTT
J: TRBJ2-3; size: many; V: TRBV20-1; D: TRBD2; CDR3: CSARDYERGADTQYF; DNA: TGCAGTGCTAGAGATTACGAGCGGGGAGCAGATACGCAGTATTTT
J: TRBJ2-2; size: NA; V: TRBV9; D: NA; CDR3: CASSVVGANTGELFF; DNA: TGTGCCAGCAGCGTAGTCGGGGCGAACACCGGGGAGCTGTTTTTT
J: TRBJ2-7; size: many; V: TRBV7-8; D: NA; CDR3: CASSLGRYGYEQYF; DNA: TGTGCCAGCAGCTTAGGAAGGTACGGGTACGAGCAGTACTTC
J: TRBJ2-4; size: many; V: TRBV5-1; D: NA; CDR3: CASSPRRVGKNIQYF; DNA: TGCGCCAGCAGCCCGAGGAGGGTAGGCAAAAACATTCAGTACTTC
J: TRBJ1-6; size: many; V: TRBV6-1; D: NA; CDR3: CASSEARAGISSPLHF; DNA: TGTGCCAGCAGTGAAGCTCGGGCAGGCATCAGTTCACCCCTCCACTTT
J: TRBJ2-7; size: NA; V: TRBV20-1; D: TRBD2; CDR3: CSAMRLAGSYEQYF; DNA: TGCAGTGCTATGCGACTAGCGGGTTCCTACGAGCAGTACTTC
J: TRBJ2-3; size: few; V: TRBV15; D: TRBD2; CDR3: CATKGGAGGALREGAQYF; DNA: TGTGCCACCAAGGGGGGAGCGGGGGGCGCTCTGAGGGAGGGAGCGCAGTATTTT
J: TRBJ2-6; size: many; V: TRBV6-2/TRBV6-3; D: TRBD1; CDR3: CARKRQGSSGANVLTF; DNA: TGTGCCAGGAAAAGACAGGGGAGCTCTGGGGCCAACGTCCTGACTTTC
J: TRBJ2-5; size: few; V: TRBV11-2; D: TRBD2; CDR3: CASSLVPAGGRETQYF; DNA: TGTGCCAGCAGCTTAGTTCCAGCGGGGGGCAGAGAGACCCAGTACTTC
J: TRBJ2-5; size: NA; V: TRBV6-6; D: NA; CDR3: CASTLGVGLGTQYF; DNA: TGTGCCAGCACCCTAGGGGTGGGGCTTGGGACCCAGTACTTC
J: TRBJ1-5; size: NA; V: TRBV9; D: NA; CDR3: CASSTGTFQPQHF; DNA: TGTGCCAGCAGTACCGGGACGTTCCAGCCCCAGCATTTT
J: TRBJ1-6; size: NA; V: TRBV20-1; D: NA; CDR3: CSARPRRGLNSPLHF; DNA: TGCAGTGCTAGACCTCGGAGAGGTCTTAATTCACCCCTCCACTTT
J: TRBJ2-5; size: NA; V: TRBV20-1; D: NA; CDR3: CSATPGTHPVGTQYF; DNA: TGCAGTGCAACACCCGGGACACATCCCGTGGGGACCCAGTACTTC
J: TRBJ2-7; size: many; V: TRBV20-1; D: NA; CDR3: CSATPTGNEQYF; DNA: TGCAGTGCTACACCAACAGGGAACGAGCAGTACTTC
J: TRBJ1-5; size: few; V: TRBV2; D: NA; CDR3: CASSEDGPQHF; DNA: TGTGCCAGCAGTGAAGACGGGCCCCAGCATTTT
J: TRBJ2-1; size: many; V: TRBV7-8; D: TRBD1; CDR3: CASNAGQGPNSYNEQFF; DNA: TGTGCCAGCAACGCCGGACAGGGACCCAACTCCTACAATGAGCAGTTCTTC
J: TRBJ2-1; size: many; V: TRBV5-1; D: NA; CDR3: CASSSFRDRNNEQFF; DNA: TGCGCCAGCAGCTCGTTCCGGGACCGCAACAATGAGCAGTTCTTC
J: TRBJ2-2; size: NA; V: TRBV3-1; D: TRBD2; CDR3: CASSQAGLACTGELFF; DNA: TGTGCCAGCAGCCAAGCAGGACTAGCGTGCACCGGGGAGCTGTTTTTT
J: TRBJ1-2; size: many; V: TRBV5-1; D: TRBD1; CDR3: CASSLEGQGAYGYTF; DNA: TGCGCCAGCAGCTTGGAGGGACAGGGGGCCTATGGCTACACCTTC
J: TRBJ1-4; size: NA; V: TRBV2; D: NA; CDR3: CASSELGPRSEKLFF; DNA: TGTGCCAGCAGTGAACTTGGGCCGAGATCGGAAAAACTGTTTTTT
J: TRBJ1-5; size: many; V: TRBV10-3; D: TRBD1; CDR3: CAISEAGTGAARSNQPQHF; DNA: TGTGCCATCAGTGAGGCCGGGACAGGGGCTGCGAGAAGCAATCAGCCCCAGCATTTT
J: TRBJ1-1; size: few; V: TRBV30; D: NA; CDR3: CAWSVTQNTEAFF; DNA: TGTGCCTGGAGTGTCACTCAGAACACTGAAGCTTTCTTT
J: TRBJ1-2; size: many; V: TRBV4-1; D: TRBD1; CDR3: CASSQPGTVYGYTF; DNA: TGCGCCAGCAGCCAACCCGGGACAGTCTATGGCTACACCTTC
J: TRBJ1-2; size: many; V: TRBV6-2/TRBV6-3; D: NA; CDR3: CASSYSSRQYGYTF; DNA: TGTGCCAGCAGTTACTCGTCAAGACAGTATGGCTACACCTTC
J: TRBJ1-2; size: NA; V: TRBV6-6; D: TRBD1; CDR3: CASSYLAGQGNVYGYTF; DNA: TGTGCCAGCAGTTACCTTGCGGGACAGGGGAACGTCTATGGCTACACCTTC
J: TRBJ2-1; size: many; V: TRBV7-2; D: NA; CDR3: CASSSGPYSYNEQFF; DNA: TGTGCCAGCAGCAGCGGGCCCTACTCCTACAATGAGCAGTTCTTC
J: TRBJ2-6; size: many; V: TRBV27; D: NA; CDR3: CASSRLSSGANVLTF; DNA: TGTGCCAGCAGTCGACTAAGCTCTGGGGCCAACGTCCTGACTTTC
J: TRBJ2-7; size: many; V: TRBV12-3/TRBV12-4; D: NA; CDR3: CASSWGRSGYEQYF; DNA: TGTGCCAGCAGTTGGGGCCGGAGTGGCTACGAGCAGTACTTC